This entry lists 30 T cell receptor beta chains sequenced from one sample in a study of T-cell memory formation after mild COVID-19. TCRdb processed the 5' RACE reads anew with MiXCR; each CDR3 protein has one entry. The table shows roughly 250,000 distinct CDR3 sequences, with 16% occurring only once. The material sequenced was PBMCs or a T cell subset sorted from them (not recorded which). The receptors were sampled from a man aged 18 to 30 who had mild COVID-19 (a few samples of this study predate the infection). Cell type and time point are not known.

J is TRBJ2-5 and V is TRBV15; TRBD2 matches at 9 bases. V shed 3 bases and J 1 base; nucleotides not matched to a gene: 0. The CDR3 extends over 14 amino acids. CDR1 is LNHNV and CDR2 is YYDKDF in the germline V gene (reference sequence). Here the CDR3 DNA reads TGTGCCACCAGCAGTAGCGGGGGCCAAGAGACCCAGTACTTC. This gives the protein CATSSSGGQETQYF.

This chain connects TRBV30 to TRBJ1-5; 7 nucleotides agree with TRBD1. J was trimmed by 3 bases and V by 0 bases; bases with no gene match: 5. The CDR3 runs 15 residues. Germline V gene sequence: CDR1 GTSNPN, CDR2 SVGIG (reference sequence). CDR3 coding DNA: TGTGCCTGGAGTGTACGGGACAGACACAATCAGCCCCAGCATTTT. The encoded protein is CAWSVRDRHNQPQHF.

This chain connects TRBV20-1 to TRBJ1-1; TRBD1 aligns across 7 bases. The V and J ends lost 6 bases and 3 bases, in that order; junction bases with no gene match: 7. Germline CDR1 and CDR2: DFQATT and SNEGSKA (reference sequence). The CDR3 sequence is 13 residues long. The CDR3 spells CSANRGGYTEAFF. Written as DNA, the CDR3 is TGCAGTGCAAACAGGGGCGGGTACACTGAAGCTTTCTTT.

This clonotype has only a few counts. The chain carries TRBV18 and TRBJ1-2; D is ambiguous. The germline V and J ends were trimmed by 6 bases and 2 bases, with 7 bases remaining between them. Germline V CDR1 and CDR2: KGHSH, LQKENI. The CDR3 is 12 residues long. DNA of the CDR3: TGTGCCAGCTCTCCCGGAAACTATGGCTACACCTTC. It specifies CASSPGNYGYTF.

The genes are TRBV7-9 and TRBJ1-2; weak D call: TRBD1 (6 bases). Between the trimmed V and J ends, which lost 1 base and 0 bases, there was a span of 12 bases. Germline CDR1 and CDR2: SEHNR and FQNEAQ (reference sequence). The CDR3 length is 16 residues. This CDR3 reads CASSLVSGDSNYGYTF. The CDR3 region has the DNA TGTGCCAGCAGCTTAGTCTCAGGGGACTCTAACTATGGCTACACCTTC.

This clonotype showed up just a few times. The chain is built from TRBV6-2 or TRBV6-3 and TRBJ2-7, with D uncertain. The CDR3 spans 16 residues. Trimming took 6 bases from V and 0 from J, leaving 18 bases between them. The germline CDR1 and CDR2 sequences are MNHEY and SVGEGT. The CDR3 DNA is TGTGCCAGCAGGGACCACGATACTACCAGCTCCTACGAGCAGTACTTC. It specifies CASRDHDTTSSYEQYF.

This chain joins TRBV25-1 and TRBJ2-3; D gene uncertain. The V gene lost 4 bases and the J gene lost 0 bases, with 8 bases spanning the gap. Germline CDR1 reads MGHDK; CDR2 reads SYGVNS. The CDR3 is made up of 14 amino acids. CDR3 amino acids: CASSGGFSTDTQYF. The CDR3 coding sequence is TGTGCCAGCAGTGGCGGATTCAGCACAGATACGCAGTATTTT.

The rearrangement joins TRBV20-1 to TRBJ2-7, with 8 positions matching TRBD1. Germline V gene lookup returns CDR1 DFQATT and CDR2 SNEGSKA (reference sequence). Germline trimming cut 3 bases from V and 1 base from J; bases unmatched to any gene: 8. This CDR3 contains 15 residues. CDR3 loop: CSASKGTGLSYEQYF. CDR3 bases: TGCAGTGCTAGTAAAGGGACAGGCCTTTCCTACGAGCAGTACTTC.

This clonotype was recorded a few times. This chain joins TRBV7-9 and TRBJ2-5; D is ambiguous. The V end was cut by 4 bases, the J end by 4 bases, with 16 bases between. The germline gives CDR1 SEHNR, CDR2 FQNEAQ (reference sequence). This CDR3 has 15 amino acids. The CDR3, as DNA: TGTGCCAGCAGCTCATGGCTAAGCACGGGAGAGACCCAGTACTTC. Amino acids: CASSSWLSTGETQYF.

This clonotype has just a few counts. This chain links TRBV5-6 with TRBJ1-2, with TRBD1 as a possible D gene (6 bases). In germline, CDR1 is SGHDT, CDR2 YYEEEE. The germline V and J ends were trimmed by 0 bases and 10 bases, with 13 bases remaining between them. The CDR3 spans 13 residues. In DNA form, the CDR3 reads TGTGCCAGCAGCTTGGACAGGGCCCACCTCTACACCTTC. Its translation is CASSLDRAHLYTF.

This clonotype was picked up a small number of times. This rearrangement joins TRBV7-8 to TRBJ2-7, with 7 bases identical to TRBD2. After removal of 4 bases from V and 0 bases from J, the junction contained 9 bases not matched to a gene. The CDR3 has 16 residues. Germline assignment: CDR1 SGHVS and CDR2 FQNEAQ. The CDR3 loop is CASSSYRGGSSYEQYF. The CDR3 nucleotides read TGTGCCAGCAGCTCATATAGGGGCGGGAGCTCCTACGAGCAGTACTTC.

This chain links TRBV7-2 with TRBJ2-5, with D perhaps TRBD2 (6 bases). The CDR3 runs to 16 residues. V was trimmed by 2 bases and J by 2 bases, leaving 15 bases between them. Germline lookup yields CDR1 SGHTA and CDR2 FQGNSA. This CDR3 reads CASSLMRAAGQETQYF. The CDR3 DNA follows: TGTGCCAGCAGCTTAATGCGGGCTGCGGGGCAAGAGACCCAGTACTTC.

The chain links TRBV2 to TRBJ2-3; D remains ambiguous. Germline loops: CDR1 SNHLY, CDR2 FYNNEI. This CDR3 is built from 15 residues. V gave up 5 bases and J gave up 2 bases, with 14 bases separating them. The CDR3 bases are TGTGCCAGCAGTACGGAAACTCCCCTCACAGATACGCAGTATTTT. This gives the protein CASSTETPLTDTQYF. The entire variable domain, with the rest obtained from reference TRBV2 and TRBJ2-3, is as follows: EPEVTQTPSHQVTQMGQEVILRCVPISNHLYFYWYRQILGQKVEFLVSFYNNEISEKSEIFDDQFSVERPDGSNFTLKIRSTKLEDSAMYFCASSTETPLTDTQYFGPGTRLTVL.

This CDR3 reads CASRFASGYEQYF. As DNA, the CDR3 is TGTGCCAGCAGATTTGCTAGCGGGTACGAGCAGTACTTC. V is TRBV27 and J is TRBJ2-7; 8 nucleotides match TRBD2. The CDR3 runs 13 residues. The V segment lost 6 bases and the J segment 4 bases; nucleotides outside the gene matches: 5. CDR1 is MNHEY, CDR2 SMNVEV, per germline (reference sequence).

This clonotype was picked up a small number of times. The chain has TRBV5-1 and TRBJ2-1; maybe TRBD1 (6 bases). Germline CDR1 SGHRS, CDR2 YFSETQ. V lost 4 bases and J lost 8, with 10 bases in between. The CDR3 loop spans 12 amino acids. The CDR3 bases are TGCGCCAGCAGCATGACAGGTCATGAGCAGTTCTTC. It codes for CASSMTGHEQFF. The full variable domain, completed using reference TRBV5-1 and TRBJ2-1, is KAGVTQTPRYLIKTRGQQVTLSCSPISGHRSVSWYQQTPGQGLQFLFEYFSETQRNKGNFPGRFSGRQFSNSRSEMNVSTLELGDSALYLCASSMTGHEQFFGPGTRLTVL.

This clonotype was detected many times. The J gene is TRBJ2-7, the V gene TRBV19; no firm D call. The ends were cut back, 5 bases at V and 0 bases at J, with 11 bases in the middle. The CDR3 covers 14 residues. The germline gives CDR1 LNHDA, CDR2 SQIVND (reference sequence). The CDR3 DNA follows: TGTGCCAGTAGTCGGACCTACAGCTCCTACGAGCAGTACTTC. It translates to CASSRTYSSYEQYF.

This clonotype has more than one count but fewer than ten. The chain links TRBV20-1 to TRBJ1-1; the D gene is possibly TRBD1 (5 bases). This CDR3 is 11 amino acids long. V lost 2 bases to trimming and J lost 11 bases, with 12 bases between them. Germline CDR1 is DFQATT and CDR2 is SNEGSKA (reference sequence). This CDR3 reads CSARRQGKAFF. CDR3 sequence (DNA): TGCAGTGCTAGAAGGCAGGGAAAGGCTTTCTTT.

In this sample, this clonotype turned up a few times. The J gene is TRBJ2-7, the V gene TRBV4-3; 11 nucleotides agree with TRBD2. The V gene end was trimmed by 4 bases and the J gene end by 6 bases; junction bases not matched to a gene: 8. The CDR3 sequence is 15 residues long. CDR1 and CDR2 (germline): LGHNA, YSLEER. Written as DNA, the CDR3 is TGCGCCAGCAGCCCCCAGCCGGGACTAGCGGTCGAGCAGTACTTC. Its translation: CASSPQPGLAVEQYF.

This clonotype was seen only a few times. The rearrangement joins TRBV20-1 to TRBJ1-2; no reliable D call. The CDR3 covers 13 residues. Germline V lookup: CDR1 DFQATT, CDR2 SNEGSKA (reference sequence). The V gene lost 6 bases and the J gene lost 8 bases, with 19 bases spanning the gap. CDR3 bases: TGCAGTGCCGCCCAAGATTCCGGGTTCGGCTACACCTTC. Translation gives CSAAQDSGFGYTF.

In its sample, this clonotype was seen a few times. The rearrangement uses TRBV6-5 and TRBJ1-1, with D perhaps matching TRBD1 (5 bases). The CDR3 contains 12 residues. CDR1 is MNHEY, CDR2 SVGAGI, per germline. V was clipped by 6 bases and J by 10 bases, with 15 bases between them. The CDR3 here is CASRDRGASAFF. Written as DNA, the CDR3 is TGTGCCAGCAGGGACCGAGGGGCTTCAGCTTTCTTT.

This clonotype was counted between two and nine times. CDR3 coding DNA: TGCAGTGCTAGCACTAGCGGGGGCCGCTCCTACGAGCAGTACGTC. Translated, it gives CSASTSGGRSYEQYV. V and J are TRBV20-1 and TRBJ2-7, with 11 bases lining up with TRBD2. The CDR3 runs 15 residues. J gave up 0 bases and V 3 bases, and 4 bases lay outside the gene matches. The V gene's germline CDR1 is DFQATT and CDR2 SNEGSKA (reference sequence).

This clonotype was observed a handful of times. The genes are TRBV7-2 and TRBJ1-4, with 8 positions matching TRBD1. CDR3 length: 13 residues. The trim removed 5 bases at V and 8 bases at J, leaving 4 bases unmatched. Germline V CDR1 and CDR2: SGHTA, FQGNSA. Here the CDR3 reads CASSQGAGEKLFF. The CDR3 DNA reads TGTGCCAGCAGCCAGGGGGCAGGGGAAAAACTGTTTTTT.

The rearrangement uses TRBV29-1 and TRBJ2-2; D perhaps matches TRBD1 (5 bases). Germline CDR1 reads SQVTM; CDR2 reads ANQGSEA. The CDR3 is made up of 14 amino acids. V lost 7 bases and J 1 base, leaving 13 bases between the germline ends. CDR3 residues: CSARDSLNTGELFF. In DNA form, the CDR3 reads TGCAGCGCCAGAGACAGTCTGAACACCGGGGAGCTGTTTTTT.

The J gene is TRBJ1-2, the V gene TRBV7-2; tentatively, D is TRBD1 (6 bases). V lost 7 bases, J lost 1 base, and 13 bases lay in between. Germline V gives CDR1 SGHTA, CDR2 FQGNSA. This CDR3 comprises 14 residues. CDR3 sequence: CASNYRAGNYGYTF. The CDR3 DNA reads as TGTGCCAGCAACTACAGGGCGGGTAACTATGGCTACACCTTC.

The chain has TRBV20-1 and TRBJ2-3; 8 bases fit TRBD2. Germline CDR1 reads DFQATT; CDR2 reads SNEGSKA (reference sequence). V shed 6 bases and J 5 bases; nucleotides not matched to a gene: 13. The CDR3 totals 15 residues. CDR3 sequence (DNA): TGCAGTGCGAGCGGTAGCGGGGCGCTTGTAGATACGCAGTATTTT. Translated: CSASGSGALVDTQYF.

V is TRBV12-3 or TRBV12-4 and J is TRBJ2-7; TRBD1 matches at 10 bases. Trimming took 4 bases from V and 3 from J; bases not matched to a gene: 6. The CDR3 consists of 15 residues. DNA of the CDR3: TGTGCCAGCAGTTCGGGACAGGGGCGGTTCTACGAGCAGTACTTC. This sequence encodes CASSSGQGRFYEQYF.

This clonotype has more than one count but fewer than ten. This chain connects TRBV6-6 to TRBJ2-1; TRBD1 matches at 9 bases. Per the germline V gene, CDR1 is MNHNY and CDR2 is SVGAGI (reference sequence). The trim removed 2 bases at V and 0 bases at J, leaving 8 bases unmatched. This CDR3 is built from 18 residues. CDR3 loop: CASSYGTGWGGSYNEQFF. The CDR3 region has the DNA TGTGCCAGCAGTTACGGGACAGGGTGGGGAGGCTCCTACAATGAGCAGTTCTTC.

The chain recombines TRBV13 with TRBJ1-1; no clear D. Between the trimmed V and J ends, which lost 7 bases and 1 base, there was a span of 7 bases. The germline V gene has CDR1 PRHDT and CDR2 FYEKMQ (reference sequence). CDR3 length: 12 residues. In DNA form, the CDR3 reads TGTGCCAGCACCAGAGGGAACACTGAAGCTTTCTTT. Encoded protein: CASTRGNTEAFF.

J is TRBJ2-1 and V is TRBV18; 8 bases line up with TRBD2. The germline gives CDR1 KGHSH, CDR2 LQKENI. CDR3 length: 16 amino acids. V lost 3 bases, J lost 7 bases, and 11 bases stayed unmatched. The DNA of the CDR3 is TGTGCCAGCTCACCGACCCCGGGACTAGAACCTAATGAGCAGTTCTTC. It encodes CASSPTPGLEPNEQFF.

This clonotype was picked up many times. This chain connects TRBV19 to TRBJ1-5; 8 nucleotides align to TRBD1. The CDR3 is 15 residues long. V was pared by 8 bases and J by 2 bases, with 8 bases of the junction left unmatched. Germline CDR1 is LNHDA and CDR2 is SQIVND (reference sequence). CDR3 sequence reads: CASAPGGVRNQPQHF. The CDR3 DNA follows: TGTGCCAGTGCCCCAGGGGGCGTTCGCAATCAGCCCCAGCATTTT. Supplemented by reference TRBV19 and TRBJ1-5, the full variable domain reads DGGITQSPKYLFRKEGQNVTLSCEQNLNHDAMYWYRQDPGQGLRLIYYSQIVNDFQKGDIAEGYSVSREKKESFPLTVTSAQKNPTAFYLCASAPGGVRNQPQHFGDGTRLSIL.